One and the same sample provided the 19 T cell receptor beta chains below, sequenced in a study of T cell responses to AZD1222 COVID-19 vaccine. Measured with immunoSEQ multiplex PCR; TCRdb has only the in-frame clones, and not every one. The profile covers 95,000 to 110,000 clones, with 87% appearing a single time and 4% to 5.5% taken by the ten largest. This specimen consisted of peripheral blood, obtained on day 0 of AZD1222 vaccination. The receptors come from an adult in good health.

This sequence joins TRBV27 and TRBJ2-6; TRBD1 might be the D (5 bases). This CDR3 comprises 15 residues. Deletions cut 5 bases from V and 2 bases from J, with 10 bases between. Germline lookup yields CDR1 MNHEY and CDR2 SMNVEV (reference sequence). CDR3 in amino acids: CASSPTETGANVLTF. Written as DNA, the CDR3 is TGTGCCAGCAGTCCGACAGAGACTGGGGCCAACGTCCTGACTTTC. Variable domain in full (rest from reference TRBV27 and TRBJ2-6): EAQVTQNPRYLITVTGKKLTVTCSQNMNHEYMSWYRQDPGLGLRQIYYSMNVEVTDKGDVPEGYKVSRKEKRNFPLILESPSPNQTSLYFCASSPTETGANVLTFGAGSRLTVL.

This clone was observed a few times. V usage is TRBV12-3 or TRBV12-4 and J usage is TRBJ1-2, with D perhaps TRBD1 (5 bases). This CDR3 region has 12 residues. The ends were cut back, 1 base at V and 7 bases at J, with 7 bases in the middle. For the CDR3, the DNA is TGTGCCAGCAGTTTAGTGGGGGGTGGCTACACCTTC. This codes for CASSLVGGGYTF.

This rearrangement joins TRBV19 to TRBJ2-5; 8 nucleotides line up with TRBD2. The trim removed 5 bases at V and 4 bases at J, leaving 3 bases unmatched. Germline CDR1 LNHDA, CDR2 SQIVND (reference sequence). This CDR3 has 13 residues. CDR3 DNA sequence: TGTGCCAGTAGTCGGGGGACTAGAGAGACCCAGTACTTC. This gives the protein CASSRGTRETQYF.

The chain employs TRBV6-5 and TRBJ2-5; 7 bases line up with TRBD1. V lost 5 bases, J lost 1 base, and 4 bases stayed unmatched. The CDR3 loop spans 14 amino acids. Per germline, CDR1 MNHEY and CDR2 SVGAGI. CDR3 DNA: TGTGCCAGCAGTCTACGGACAGGCCAAGAGACCCAGTACTTC. Protein: CASSLRTGQETQYF.

This clone has only one observation. The genes are TRBV3-1 (or the pseudogene TRBV3-2) and TRBJ2-5; 12 bases fit TRBD2. CDR1 LGHDT and CDR2 YNNKEL come from the germline V gene (reference sequence). Trimming took 4 bases from V and 4 from J; bases not matched to a gene: 4. The CDR3 loop spans 15 amino acids. CDR3 sequence (DNA): TGTGCCAGCAGCCCTAGCGGGAGGGTAGGAGAGACCCAGTACTTC. Protein: CASSPSGRVGETQYF.

The rearrangement joins TRBV7-8 to TRBJ2-5, with 7 bases lining up with TRBD2. Unmatched junction bases numbered 2, after V lost 5 bases and J lost 5 bases. The germline V gene has CDR1 SGHVS and CDR2 FQNEAQ. The CDR3 is 12 residues long. DNA of the CDR3: TGTGCCAGCAGCCCCGGGAGGGAGACCCAGTACTTC. It translates to CASSPGRETQYF.

This clone was seen only a few times. The V gene is TRBV6-5, the J gene TRBJ1-1, with 8 bases matching TRBD1. The trim removed 5 bases at V and 4 bases at J, leaving 6 bases unmatched. The CDR3 is made up of 14 amino acids. CDR1 and CDR2 from the germline V gene are MNHEY and SVGAGI. CDR3 loop: CASSKDRVVTEAFF. The CDR3 bases are TGTGCCAGCAGTAAGGACAGGGTGGTCACTGAAGCTTTCTTT.

This chain uses TRBV5-1 with TRBJ1-2; D gene ambiguous. The CDR3 runs to 17 residues. Germline CDR1 and CDR2: SGHRS and YFSETQ. The V and J ends lost 3 bases and 1 base respectively, with 19 bases between them. The CDR3 here is CASSSKTQTRINYGYTF. The CDR3 region has the DNA TGCGCCAGCAGCTCGAAAACCCAGACAAGAATTAACTATGGCTACACCTTC.

The chain employs TRBV6-5 and TRBJ1-2, with D possibly matching TRBD1 (5 bases). The V gene lost 6 bases and the J gene lost 4 bases, with 12 bases spanning the gap. Germline V lookup: CDR1 MNHEY, CDR2 SVGAGI. The CDR3 has 13 residues. The CDR3 nucleotides read TGTGCCAGCAGCGCCGGGACGGTCTATGGCTACACCTTC. Protein sequence: CASSAGTVYGYTF.

This clone was seen once. The CDR3 region is CARSLGQGRMNTEAFF. In DNA form, the CDR3 reads TGTGCCAGAAGCTTGGGGCAGGGTCGAATGAACACTGAAGCTTTCTTT. The chain employs TRBV5-3 and TRBJ1-1, with a weak D call TRBD1 (5 bases). TRBV5-3 counts as an open reading frame of uncertain function. The ends were cut back, 0 bases at V and 0 bases at J, with 12 bases in the middle. The CDR3 sequence is 16 residues long.

The chain is built from TRBV5-6 and TRBJ2-5; D ambiguous. CDR3 length: 13 residues. Per the germline V gene, CDR1 is SGHDT and CDR2 is YYEEEE. Trimming removed 7 bases from V and 2 bases from J, with 12 bases in between. Here the CDR3 DNA reads TGTGCCAGCGGGTCCGGGTCTCAAGAGACCCAGTACTTC. This gives the protein CASGSGSQETQYF.

The rearrangement uses TRBV19 and TRBJ2-1, with D uncertain. The CDR3 sequence is 12 residues long. Germline loops: CDR1 LNHDA, CDR2 SQIVND (reference sequence). V was trimmed by 4 bases and J by 4 bases, leaving 5 bases between them. CDR3 amino acids: CASSRAYNEQFF. In nucleotides, the CDR3 is TGTGCCAGTAGTAGGGCTTACAATGAGCAGTTCTTC.

V is TRBV7-3 and J is TRBJ1-2; D call uncertain. Trimming shortened V by 5 bases and J by 2 bases, and 9 bases separated the two germline ends. The CDR3 extends over 13 amino acids. Germline assignment: CDR1 SGHTA and CDR2 FQGTGA. The CDR3 nucleotides read TGTGCCAGCAGCCCCGACGGGAACTATGGCTACACCTTC. Translating it yields CASSPDGNYGYTF.

The chain has TRBV7-3 and TRBJ2-7; TRBD1 is a possible D gene (5 bases). The germline V and J ends were trimmed by 1 base and 7 bases, with 8 bases remaining between them. The CDR3 is made up of 12 amino acids. Germline V gene data show CDR1 as SGHTA and CDR2 as FQGTGA. CDR3 coding DNA: TGTGCCAGCAGCTTAATCCAGGGAGAGCAGTACTTC. Amino acids: CASSLIQGEQYF. Full variable domain (outside the CDR3, taken from reference TRBV7-3 and TRBJ2-7): GAGVSQTPSNKVTEKGKYVELRCDPISGHTALYWYRQSLGQGPEFLIYFQGTGAADDSGLPNDRFFAVRPEGSVSTLKIQRTERGDSAVYLCASSLIQGEQYFGPGTRLTVT.

The J gene is TRBJ1-4, the V gene TRBV10-3; D not resolved. Germline V lookup: CDR1 ENHRY, CDR2 SYGVKD. Trimming shortened V by 3 bases and J by 7 bases, and 3 bases separated the two germline ends. The CDR3 spans 11 residues. The CDR3 bases are TGTGCCATCAGTGACGGTGAAAAACTGTTTTTT. As protein: CAISDGEKLFF.

The chain couples TRBV4-2 to TRBJ2-7; tentative D call: TRBD2 (6 bases). Germline-derived CDR1 and CDR2 are LGHNA and YNFKEQ. The CDR3 length is 15 residues. V was pared by 0 bases and J by 4 bases, with 13 bases between. CDR3 loop: CASSQDLTRGYEQYF. The DNA for the CDR3 is TGTGCCAGCAGCCAAGATCTGACCCGGGGGTACGAGCAGTACTTC.

This chain uses TRBV5-1 with TRBJ1-2; no firm D call. V gave up 0 bases and J gave up 5 bases, with 8 bases separating them. The CDR3 has 13 amino acids. Per the germline V gene, CDR1 is SGHRS and CDR2 is YFSETQ. The CDR3 DNA reads TGCGCCAGCAGCTTGGAACATGGATATGGCTACACCTTC. It translates to CASSLEHGYGYTF.

The genes are TRBV18 and TRBJ2-7; 9 nucleotides agree with TRBD2. Trimming cost V 6 bases and J 6 bases; bases outside gene matches: 18. The CDR3 runs to 17 residues. Per germline, CDR1 KGHSH and CDR2 LQKENI. The CDR3 here is CASSLRGAGGFIGEQYF. CDR3 sequence (DNA): TGTGCCAGCTCGCTCAGAGGAGCGGGAGGCTTTATAGGCGAGCAGTACTTC.

The chain has TRBV6-1 and TRBJ1-2; 8 bases align to TRBD1. The CDR3 length is 15 residues. V dropped 0 bases and J dropped 4; count of bases not matched to a gene: 4. In germline, CDR1 is MNHNS, CDR2 SASEGT. DNA for the CDR3: TGTGCCAGCAGTGAAGCGGCAGGGGGCCTCTATGGCTACACCTTC. Protein: CASSEAAGGLYGYTF.